Presented here are 20 T cell receptor beta chains from one specimen sequenced in a study of shared clonotypes between healthy human individuals. The table came from immunoSEQ multiplex PCR; TCRdb's copy has only in-frame clones and leaves some out. Seen here are over a million clones, 96% observed once, and the top ten hold approximately 1.1%. The sequencing sample was made of naive CD4+ T cells sorted from blood. The subset was: CD45RA+ positively selected. These receptors all stem from a young man in good health.

The V gene is TRBV9, the J gene TRBJ2-5; D gene uncertain. Between the trimmed V and J ends, which lost 0 bases and 2 bases, there was a span of 5 bases. The V gene's germline CDR1 is SGDLS and CDR2 YYNGEE. This CDR3 has 13 amino acids. CDR3 sequence reads: CASSVVHQETQYF. CDR3 DNA sequence: TGTGCCAGCAGCGTAGTCCATCAAGAGACCCAGTACTTC.

The chain recombines TRBV28 with TRBJ1-1, with 8 bases identical to TRBD1. This CDR3 has 18 residues. V lost 1 base, J lost 3 bases, and 13 bases stayed unmatched. In germline, CDR1 is MDHEN, CDR2 SYDVKM. Written as DNA, the CDR3 is TGTGCCAGCAGTTTATTCGGTATCTCCCAGGGGGCCGACACTGAAGCTTTCTTT. Translated, it gives CASSLFGISQGADTEAFF.

There are a few counts of this clone. Other DNA sequences within the sample encode an identical CDR3. This chain links TRBV9 with TRBJ2-3, with no clear D. Germline V gene sequence: CDR1 SGDLS, CDR2 YYNGEE. Trimming pared 0 bases from V and 5 bases from J, leaving 1 base between. The CDR3 extends over 11 amino acids. Here the CDR3 reads CASSVGDTQYF. CDR3 DNA sequence: TGTGCCAGCAGCGTAGGAGATACGCAGTATTTT.

The chain uses TRBV28 and TRBJ2-3; 8 bases fit TRBD2. This CDR3 has 14 residues. V dropped 6 bases and J dropped 5; count of bases not matched to a gene: 7. Germline CDR1 and CDR2: MDHEN and SYDVKM. The DNA for the CDR3 is TGTGCCAGCAGCCCAGCGGGAGATCTAGATACGCAGTATTTT. Protein: CASSPAGDLDTQYF.

This rearrangement joins TRBV6-1 to TRBJ2-2; 10 nucleotides agree with TRBD1. CDR1 is MNHNS, CDR2 SASEGT, per germline. The CDR3 has 15 residues. The trim removed 4 bases at V and 9 bases at J, leaving 8 bases unmatched. The CDR3 bases are TGTGCCAGCAGTGCCCGGGGACAGGGGCTACGGGAGCTGTTTTTT. It specifies CASSARGQGLRELFF.

The chain couples TRBV6-1 to TRBJ2-3, with a tentative D call TRBD2 (6 bases). The CDR3 consists of 13 residues. Between the trimmed V and J ends, which lost 8 bases and 5 bases, there was a span of 14 bases. Germline V lookup: CDR1 MNHNS, CDR2 SASEGT. The CDR3 sequence: CASCGGLEDTQYF. In DNA form, the CDR3 reads TGTGCCAGCTGTGGAGGGCTGGAAGATACGCAGTATTTT.

The chain has TRBV25-1 and TRBJ2-7; a weak D match, TRBD2 (7 bases). V lost 2 bases and J lost 2, with 13 bases in between. Germline values: CDR1 MGHDK, CDR2 SYGVNS. CDR3 size: 15 residues. CDR3: CASSEGGGGTYEQYF. The CDR3 DNA is TGTGCCAGCAGTGAAGGGGGGGGCGGAACCTACGAGCAGTACTTC.

This rearrangement joins TRBV6-6 to TRBJ2-7, with 9 bases aligning to TRBD1. J was trimmed by 3 bases and V by 4 bases; bases with no gene match: 7. The germline V gene encodes CDR1 MNHNY and CDR2 SVGAGI (reference sequence). The CDR3 covers 15 residues. In nucleotides, the CDR3 is TGTGCCAGCAGTTCGCCGGGACAGGGAAACTACGAGCAGTACTTC. Its translation is CASSSPGQGNYEQYF.

The J gene is TRBJ1-4, the V gene TRBV28; 7 positions agree with TRBD1. Germline V gene sequence: CDR1 MDHEN, CDR2 SYDVKM. Trimming took 5 bases from V and 7 from J; bases not matched to a gene: 10. CDR3 size: 15 residues. The CDR3 here is CASSKLTGVGEKLFF. CDR3 bases: TGTGCCAGCAGTAAACTCACAGGGGTAGGTGAAAAACTGTTTTTT.

The V and J genes are TRBV2 and TRBJ2-1; D uncertain. The CDR3 has 13 residues. V gave up 2 bases and J gave up 3 bases, with 5 bases separating them. CDR1 is SNHLY and CDR2 is FYNNEI in the germline V gene. The CDR3 nucleotides are TGTGCCAGCAGTGAAAGCCTCTACAATGAGCAGTTCTTC. It translates to CASSESLYNEQFF.

V is TRBV9 and J is TRBJ2-1; the match to TRBD2 covers 10 bases. The V and J ends lost 0 bases and 8 bases, in that order; junction bases with no gene match: 8. The CDR3 has 16 residues. Per the germline V gene, CDR1 is SGDLS and CDR2 is YYNGEE. The CDR3 DNA follows: TGTGCCAGCAGCGTAGCGGCTAGCGGGAGTATGCATGAGCAGTTCTTC. Translation gives CASSVAASGSMHEQFF.

This clone was counted a single time. The rearrangement links TRBV6-6 to TRBJ2-1; weak D call: TRBD1 (5 bases). With 1 base removed from V and 7 bases from J, the gap between germline ends came to 17 bases. The CDR3 length is 16 residues. Germline-derived CDR1 and CDR2 are MNHNY and SVGAGI (reference sequence). The chain's CDR3 is CASSYLRARVSNEQFF. CDR3 nucleotides: TGTGCCAGCAGTTACTTACGGGCCAGGGTATCAAATGAGCAGTTCTTC.

The chain employs TRBV5-5 and TRBJ2-7, with 13 positions matching TRBD2. The ends lost 5 bases at V and 9 bases at J; junction bases unmatched: 14. Germline V gene data show CDR1 as SGHKS and CDR2 as YYEKEE (reference sequence). The CDR3 consists of 16 residues. Here the CDR3 reads CASSPGLAGQKLAQYF. The CDR3 DNA is TGTGCCAGCAGTCCGGGACTAGCGGGACAAAAGTTAGCGCAGTACTTC.

The rearrangement links TRBV30 to TRBJ2-1, with 10 nucleotides matching TRBD2. From germline, CDR1 is GTSNPN and CDR2 SVGIG (reference sequence). The CDR3 contains 22 residues. V dropped 0 bases and J dropped 0; count of bases not matched to a gene: 20. The CDR3 protein is CAWSVQAGGLAGFSCSYNEQFF. CDR3 coding DNA: TGTGCCTGGAGTGTACAAGCGGGGGGGCTAGCGGGATTCTCCTGCTCCTACAATGAGCAGTTCTTC.

J is TRBJ2-7 and V is TRBV30, with D hard to call. Deletions cut 3 bases from V and 1 base from J, with 10 bases between. The CDR3 runs 13 residues. CDR1 and CDR2 from the germline V gene are GTSNPN and SVGIG (reference sequence). The CDR3 coding sequence is TGTGCCTGGAGCCAAGGAAGGTCCTACGAGCAGTACTTC. Its protein product is CAWSQGRSYEQYF.

The chain is built from TRBV7-2 and TRBJ2-3; D call uncertain. CDR1 and CDR2 (germline): SGHTA, FQGNSA. This CDR3 has 12 residues. Trimming stripped 1 base from V and 8 bases from J, with 7 bases between. CDR3 in DNA: TGTGCCAGCAGCTTAGTTCTGGGTACGCAGTATTTT. The encoded protein is CASSLVLGTQYF.

The J gene is TRBJ2-7, the V gene TRBV30; possible D gene TRBD1, 5 bases. The CDR3 contains 14 residues. The V and J ends lost 3 bases and 0 bases respectively, with 12 bases between them. Germline assignment: CDR1 GTSNPN and CDR2 SVGIG (reference sequence). CDR3 protein: CAWSERGFSYEQYF. CDR3 DNA sequence: TGTGCCTGGAGCGAAAGGGGTTTCTCCTACGAGCAGTACTTC.

The V call is TRBV10-1, the J call TRBJ2-7, with 7 bases aligning to TRBD2. The V and J ends lost 3 bases and 3 bases, in that order; junction bases with no gene match: 5. CDR1 and CDR2 (germline): WNHNN, SYGVQD (reference sequence). The CDR3 has 14 amino acids. CDR3 amino acids: CASSDGTTFYEQYF. The CDR3, as DNA: TGCGCCAGCAGTGATGGGACTACGTTCTACGAGCAGTACTTC.

The chain combines TRBV19 with TRBJ2-3; D is tentatively TRBD1 or TRBD2 (5 bases each). The germline V gene has CDR1 LNHDA and CDR2 SQIVND (reference sequence). V lost 6 bases and J lost 2, with 12 bases in between. This CDR3 spans 14 amino acids. The CDR3 region is CASRGVGDTDTQYF. As DNA, the CDR3 is TGTGCCAGTAGGGGAGTGGGGGACACAGATACGCAGTATTTT.

This clone was recorded only once. The gene calls are TRBV10-3 and TRBJ1-2; D might be TRBD1 (5 bases). With 7 bases removed from V and 3 bases from J, the gap between germline ends came to 12 bases. CDR3 length equals 13 residues. Per the germline V gene, CDR1 is ENHRY and CDR2 is SYGVKD. The DNA of the CDR3 is TGTGCCATCAATCTGGGGGTTGACTATGGCTACACCTTC. Protein sequence: CAINLGVDYGYTF.